This TCR beta chain originates from a study of OX40 agonist ivuxolimab in advanced cancers. Turning to the overall study: Ivuxolimab was a fully human IgG2 agonistic monoclonal antibody targeting the costimulatory receptor OX40 (CD134). Intravenous ivuxolimab was administered to patients every 2 weeks at six dose levels: 0.01, 0.1, 0.3, 1.5, 3 and 10 mg/kg. Of the approximately 50 dose-escalation patients, hepatocellular carcinoma was present in around 19, melanoma in approximately 15, renal cell carcinoma in 9 and head and neck cancer in 9. In the dose-escalation cohort, 65% to 85% of patients were male, and the mean age was roughly 60 years with a range of about 20 to 90. Prior anti-PD-1, anti-PD-L1 or anti-CTLA-4 therapy was permitted, and checkpoint inhibitors had been received by 30% to 40% of dose-escalation patients. Partial responses were achieved by three dose-escalation patients, of whom one had hepatocellular carcinoma and two had cutaneous melanoma. The point of sequencing TCRbeta in the periphery was to test whether ivuxolimab changed TCR sequence diversity and drove clonal T-cell expansion. The monotherapy dose-escalation portion (N ≈ 56 patients) of the phase I ivuxolimab trial is reported in the paper.

About this clone: It has no known antigen specificity. Base qualities are not provided; no much larger clone lies one nucleotide away.

The trial excluded patients who had a history of autoimmune disease or who were on systemic immunosuppression. Peripheral blood for TCR sequencing was drawn from every dose cohort at baseline, at cycle 4 day 1 and at cycle 7 day 1. Samples came from an open-label, multicenter, first-in-human phase I dose-escalation trial of ivuxolimab. Adults with locally advanced or metastatic head and neck squamous cell, hepatocellular, melanoma or renal cell carcinoma were enrolled in the trial. Before TCR sequencing, CD4+ T cells and CD8+ T cells from peripheral blood were sorted into separate populations. The research as a whole found: In partial responders in the 0.1-3.0 mg/kg groups, normalized peripheral clonal expansion was found to be among the lowest, especially among CD8+ T cells. Low levels of normalized T-cell clonal expansion were also seen in some patients who did not respond. After ivuxolimab, CD8+ T cells had more expanded clones than CD4+ T cells on average. At doses of 0.1 to 3.0 mg/kg, clonal expansion of both CD4+ and CD8+ T cells in blood was seen between baseline and week 6. Which antigens the clonally expanded peripheral T cells were specific for was not determined.

Trimming removed 4 bases from V and 2 bases from J; the gene matches leave 9 bases unexplained. From the germline V gene, CDR1 is SGHRS and CDR2 is YFSETQ. From its cysteine to its phenylalanine, the CDR3 spans 15 amino acids. Only the CDR3 DNA is retained, 45 bases long and in frame from the first base. Genomic DNA was isolated from the sorted cells so that the TCRbeta CDR3 region could be sequenced. TCRbeta CDR3 regions were sequenced using the immunoSEQ Assay. Here the immuneACCESS table is served through TCRdb, limited to in-frame sequences with V and J called. Missing clones are a known gap in these copies; in checked studies unresolved V genes cover under half, and the rest lacks a known reason. In this sample the table shows 35,000 to 45,000 clones, about four fifths of which occur a single time. Approximately 9.8% of the sample is taken by the ten largest.

The V gene is TRBV5-1 and the J gene is TRBJ2-7; 7 nucleotides in the junction match TRBD1. The sequence came from an adult with an advanced solid tumor such as melanoma, head and neck, liver or kidney cancer. The sample was CD4+ or CD8+ T cells sorted from blood, taken in a trial of the OX40 agonist ivuxolimab. The sequenced DNA: TGCGCCAGCAGCCCCCGAGGGGACAGAGCCTACGAGCAGTACTTC. Translated, it gives CASSPRGDRAYEQYF. Reference TRBV5-1 and TRBJ2-7 proteins supply the regions before and after the CDR3; the full variable domain is: KAGVTQTPRYLIKTRGQQVTLSCSPISGHRSVSWYQQTPGQGLQFLFEYFSETQRNKGNFPGRFSGRQFSNSRSEMNVSTLELGDSALYLCASSPRGDRAYEQYFGPGTRLTVT.